The rows below give T cell receptor beta chains drawn from one sample of a study of T cells expressing NK-cell markers. After re-calling the 5' RACE reads, TCRdb lists one entry per CDR3 protein, DNA absent. The record lists about 380,000 distinct CDR3 sequences, of which the ten most abundant hold 5.2%. The specimen was blood T cells: a sorted CD56 or NKG2C T cell subset, CD4+ or CD8+ T cells, or bulk PBMC T cells (not recorded which). The receptor source for this set is a man between 18 and 69 years old in good health. Each CDR3 is given with its conserved first and last residue.

TRBV5-1	TRBJ1-6	CASGNTWENNSPLHF
TRBV2	TRBJ2-1	CASRFQGYGEQFF
TRBV12-3/TRBV12-4	TRBJ2-3	CASSLTPLGRSTDTQYF
TRBV7-9	TRBJ2-1	CASSRPGSSLNEQFF
TRBV6-1	TRBJ2-3	CASSDADRVGTDTQYF
TRBV5-1	TRBJ2-4	CASSPGLAGKSGAKNIQYF
TRBV7-7	TRBJ1-1	CASSLGDRGWTEAFF
TRBV6-2/TRBV6-3	TRBJ1-1	CASSGLGQPNTEAFF
TRBV14	TRBJ2-1	CASSMNRGPDEQFF
TRBV11-1	TRBJ1-3	CASSFLGQGAPRSGNTIYF
TRBV6-5	TRBJ1-6	CASSYQGIGSYNSPLHF
TRBV7-2	TRBJ2-3	CASSLSLGVTDTQYF
TRBV6-2/TRBV6-3	TRBJ2-1	CASSYVSLNTGRKQFF
TRBV9	TRBJ1-6	CASSPRGGGLDSPLHF
TRBV6-1	TRBJ2-7	CASSRPADSRYEQYF
TRBV10-2	TRBJ2-1	CASSESRLAGEGEQFF
TRBV20-1	TRBJ2-1	CSARGGFQGADEQFF
TRBV6-1	TRBJ2-1	CASSRTGFSYNEQFF
TRBV5-1	TRBJ2-1	CASSLGTVFNQEQFF
TRBV12-3/TRBV12-4	TRBJ2-5	CASSWTGRGETQYF
TRBV6-5	TRBJ2-1	CASSYSGTSREQFF
TRBV6-2/TRBV6-3	TRBJ1-4	CASSSPWTTTNEKLFF
TRBV5-1	TRBJ1-2	CASSSWDRYGSYTF
TRBV27	TRBJ1-4	CASSRKIPGQGDEKLFF
TRBV11-1	TRBJ2-3	CASSLRETGGDRTDTQYF
TRBV29-1	TRBJ2-5	CSVEDLAETGEGETQYF
TRBV11-2	TRBJ1-5	CASCLLTIPGQGSRGQPQHF
TRBV7-9	TRBJ1-2	CASSPTPLEQNYGYTF
TRBV7-2	TRBJ2-5	CASSLIPGGGIQETQYF
TRBV7-9	TRBJ1-2	CASRLTGNYGYTF
TRBV19	TRBJ2-6	CASSQGFRSGANVLTF
TRBV2	TRBJ1-5	CASRAGTDNFQPQHF
TRBV18	TRBJ1-2	CASSAGQGTYGYTF
TRBV6-5	TRBJ1-5	CASSYSPDSNQPQHF
TRBV7-9	TRBJ2-7	CASIRTGDYEQYF
TRBV5-5	TRBJ1-6	CASSLSSTGGYSPLHF
TRBV5-1	TRBJ1-2	CASSLAGIKDRDYGYTF
TRBV10-3	TRBJ2-1	CAIKSEGPGGEQFF